The T cell receptor (beta chain) under discussion was sequenced for a study of Ad26.COV2.S vaccination and SARS-CoV-2 variants. This table comes from immunoSEQ multiplex PCR, and its TCRdb copy is limited to in-frame clones, with some not included. The table records roughly 510,000 clones, around 88% of them present only once. The treatment: about 20 received Ad26.COV2.S at low or high dose, single or two shots; about 5 received placebo; per-sample allocation not given. The samples were gathered on day 63 after the first injection of vaccine or placebo. The trim removed 7 bases at V and 0 bases at J, leaving 2 bases unmatched. The CDR3 length is 13 residues. Per germline, CDR1 SNHLY and CDR2 FYNNEI.

The sequenced sample was peripheral blood, obtained in a trial of Ad26.COV2.S vaccine versus placebo. The chain combines TRBV2 with TRBJ2-7; the match to TRBD1 covers 8 bases. The TCR originated in a person aged 18-65 years who received the Ad26.COV2.S COVID-19 vaccine or a placebo. CDR3 DNA sequence: TGTGCCAGCAACAGGGGGATCTCCTACGAGCAGTACTTC. Its protein product is CASNRGISYEQYF.